The present entry profiles one T cell receptor beta chain with its context. The antigen is unknown. The data are from a study of blood T cells in healthy people across ages. Alongside a J-beta primer mix, a sample-barcoded 5' primer served in a second PCR lasting 7 to 11 cycles. Every cDNA was tagged by a template-switch adaptor with 12 random nucleotides. From each sample, at least 2.5 million paired-end reads containing CDR3 were obtained. Each CDR3 protein gets one entry after TCRdb re-called the 5' RACE reads with MiXCR. The sample consists of about 840,000 distinct CDR3 sequences, 25% to 30% of them appearing once. The junction had 6 bases not matched to a gene; V was cut back by 4 bases and J by 5 bases. The CDR3 has 15 amino acids. The germline gives CDR1 SGHAT, CDR2 FQNNGV. General study findings and limits: Changes seen in expanded clonotypes were possibly confounded by donor CMV status left unknown.

These same records also appear under a second study, on T cells of mothers and their children.

Input material: blood. The receptor comes from a woman aged 40 to 50 in good health. The chain has TRBV11-2 and TRBJ2-3, with 10 positions matching TRBD1. The CDR3 loop is CASSWGDRGGDTQYF. The CDR3 DNA sequence: TGTGCCAGCAGCTGGGGGGACAGGGGTGGAGATACGCAGTATTTT.